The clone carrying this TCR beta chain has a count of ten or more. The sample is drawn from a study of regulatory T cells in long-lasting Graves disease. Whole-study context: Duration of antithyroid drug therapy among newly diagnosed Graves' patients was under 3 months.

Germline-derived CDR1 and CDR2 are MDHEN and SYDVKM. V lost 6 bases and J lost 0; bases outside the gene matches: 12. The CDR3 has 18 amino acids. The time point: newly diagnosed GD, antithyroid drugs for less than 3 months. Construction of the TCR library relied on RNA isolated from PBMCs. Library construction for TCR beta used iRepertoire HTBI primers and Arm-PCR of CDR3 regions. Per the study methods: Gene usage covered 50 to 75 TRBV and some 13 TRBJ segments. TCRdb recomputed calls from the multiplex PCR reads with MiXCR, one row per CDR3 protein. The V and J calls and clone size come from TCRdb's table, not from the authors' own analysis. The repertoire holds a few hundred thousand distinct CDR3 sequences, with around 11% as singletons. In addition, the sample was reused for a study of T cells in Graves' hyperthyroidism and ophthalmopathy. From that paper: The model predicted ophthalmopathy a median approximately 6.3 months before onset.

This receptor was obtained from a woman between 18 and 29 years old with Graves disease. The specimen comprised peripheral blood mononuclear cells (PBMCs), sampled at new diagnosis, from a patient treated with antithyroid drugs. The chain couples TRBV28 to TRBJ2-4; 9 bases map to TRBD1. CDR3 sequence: CASSPHRDRDLAKNIQYF. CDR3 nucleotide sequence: TGTGCCAGCAGCCCCCACCGGGACAGGGACCTAGCCAAAAACATTCAGTACTTC. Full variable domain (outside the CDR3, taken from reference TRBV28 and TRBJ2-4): DVKVTQSSRYLVKRTGEKVFLECVQDMDHENMFWYRQDPGLGLRLIYFSYDVKMKEKGDIPEGYSVSREKKERFSLILESASTNQTSMYLCASSPHRDRDLAKNIQYFGAGTRLSVL.